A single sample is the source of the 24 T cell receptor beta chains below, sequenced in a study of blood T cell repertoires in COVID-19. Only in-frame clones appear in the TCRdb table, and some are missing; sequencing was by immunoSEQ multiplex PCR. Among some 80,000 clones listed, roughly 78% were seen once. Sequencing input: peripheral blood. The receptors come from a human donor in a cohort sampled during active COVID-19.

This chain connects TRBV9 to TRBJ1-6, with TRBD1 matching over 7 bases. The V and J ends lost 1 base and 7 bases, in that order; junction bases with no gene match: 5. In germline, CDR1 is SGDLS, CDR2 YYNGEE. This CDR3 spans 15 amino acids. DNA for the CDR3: TGTGCCAGCAGCGTAACAGGGGAGGCAAATTCACCCCTCCACTTT. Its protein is CASSVTGEANSPLHF.

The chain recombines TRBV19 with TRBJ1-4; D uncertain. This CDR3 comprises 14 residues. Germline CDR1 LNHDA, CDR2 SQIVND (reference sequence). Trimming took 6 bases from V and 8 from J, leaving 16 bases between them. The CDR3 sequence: CASSGLSGGEKLFF. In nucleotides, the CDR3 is TGTGCCAGTAGCGGACTTTCTGGAGGGGAAAAACTGTTTTTT. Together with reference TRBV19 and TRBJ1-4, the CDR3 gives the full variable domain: DGGITQSPKYLFRKEGQNVTLSCEQNLNHDAMYWYRQDPGQGLRLIYYSQIVNDFQKGDIAEGYSVSREKKESFPLTVTSAQKNPTAFYLCASSGLSGGEKLFFGSGTQLSVL.

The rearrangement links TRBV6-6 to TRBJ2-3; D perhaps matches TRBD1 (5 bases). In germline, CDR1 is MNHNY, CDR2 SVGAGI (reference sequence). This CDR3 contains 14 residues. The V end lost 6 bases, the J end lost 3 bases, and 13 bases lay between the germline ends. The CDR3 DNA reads TGTGCCAGCAGCCGACAGAAAAAAACAGATACGCAGTATTTT. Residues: CASSRQKKTDTQYF.

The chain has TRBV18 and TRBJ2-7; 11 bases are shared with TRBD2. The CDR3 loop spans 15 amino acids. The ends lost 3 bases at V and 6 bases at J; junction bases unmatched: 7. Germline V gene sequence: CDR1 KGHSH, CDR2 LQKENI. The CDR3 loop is CASSPALAGATEQYF. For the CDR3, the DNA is TGTGCCAGCTCACCGGCACTAGCGGGGGCTACCGAGCAGTACTTC.

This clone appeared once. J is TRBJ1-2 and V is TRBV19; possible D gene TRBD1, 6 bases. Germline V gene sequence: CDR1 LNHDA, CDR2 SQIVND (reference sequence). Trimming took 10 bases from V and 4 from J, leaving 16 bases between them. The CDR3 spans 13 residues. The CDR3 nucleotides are TGTGCCACTAAGACAGGCCGCGTCTATGGCTACACCTTC. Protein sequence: CATKTGRVYGYTF.

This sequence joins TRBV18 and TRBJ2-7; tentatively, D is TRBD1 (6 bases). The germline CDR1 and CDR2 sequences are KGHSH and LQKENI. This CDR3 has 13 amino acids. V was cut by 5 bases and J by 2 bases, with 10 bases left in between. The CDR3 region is CASSMTGPYEQYF. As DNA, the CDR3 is TGTGCCAGCTCAATGACAGGTCCCTACGAGCAGTACTTC.

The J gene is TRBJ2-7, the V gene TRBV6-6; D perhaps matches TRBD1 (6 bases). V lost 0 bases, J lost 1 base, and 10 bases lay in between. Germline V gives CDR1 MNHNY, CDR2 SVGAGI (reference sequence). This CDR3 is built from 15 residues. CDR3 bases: TGTGCCAGCAGTTACTCGACGGGACATTCCTACGAGCAGTACTTC. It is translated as CASSYSTGHSYEQYF.

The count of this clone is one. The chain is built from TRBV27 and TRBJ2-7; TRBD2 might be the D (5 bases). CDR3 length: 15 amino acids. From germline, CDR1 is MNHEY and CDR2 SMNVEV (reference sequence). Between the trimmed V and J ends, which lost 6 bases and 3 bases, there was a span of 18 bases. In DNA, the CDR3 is TGTGCCAGCAGCATTAGACACTCCGGGAACTACGAGCAGTACTTC. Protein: CASSIRHSGNYEQYF.

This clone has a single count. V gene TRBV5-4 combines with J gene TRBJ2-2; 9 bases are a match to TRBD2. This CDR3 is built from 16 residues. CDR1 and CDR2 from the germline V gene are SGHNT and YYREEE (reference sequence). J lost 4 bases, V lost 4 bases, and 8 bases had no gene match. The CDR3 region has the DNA TGTGCCAGCAGCCTGGGGCGGGGGGGAGGCACCGGGGAGCTGTTTTTT. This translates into CASSLGRGGGTGELFF.

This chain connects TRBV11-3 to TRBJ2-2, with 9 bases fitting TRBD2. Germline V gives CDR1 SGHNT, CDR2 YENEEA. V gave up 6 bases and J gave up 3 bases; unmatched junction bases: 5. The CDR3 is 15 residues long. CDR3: CASRKGGGDTGELFF. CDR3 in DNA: TGTGCCAGCAGAAAAGGCGGGGGGGACACCGGGGAGCTGTTTTTT.

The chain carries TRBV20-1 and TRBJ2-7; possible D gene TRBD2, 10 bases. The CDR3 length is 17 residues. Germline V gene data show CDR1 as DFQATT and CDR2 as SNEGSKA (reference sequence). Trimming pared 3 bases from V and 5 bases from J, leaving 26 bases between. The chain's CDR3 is CSASFLLAGTGLDEQYF. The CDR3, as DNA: TGCAGTGCTAGTTTTCTACTAGCGGGGACAGGGCTTGACGAGCAGTACTTC.

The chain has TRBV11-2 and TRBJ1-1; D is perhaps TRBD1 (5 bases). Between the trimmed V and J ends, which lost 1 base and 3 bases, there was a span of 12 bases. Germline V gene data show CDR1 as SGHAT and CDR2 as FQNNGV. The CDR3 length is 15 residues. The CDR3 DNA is TGTGCCAGCAGCTTAGTTAGGGGATCGGACACTGAAGCTTTCTTT. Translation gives CASSLVRGSDTEAFF.

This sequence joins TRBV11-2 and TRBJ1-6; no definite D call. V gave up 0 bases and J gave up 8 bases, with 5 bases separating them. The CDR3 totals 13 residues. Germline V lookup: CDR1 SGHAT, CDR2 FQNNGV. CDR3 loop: CASSLERDSPLHF. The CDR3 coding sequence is TGTGCCAGCAGCTTAGAGAGAGATTCACCCCTCCACTTT.

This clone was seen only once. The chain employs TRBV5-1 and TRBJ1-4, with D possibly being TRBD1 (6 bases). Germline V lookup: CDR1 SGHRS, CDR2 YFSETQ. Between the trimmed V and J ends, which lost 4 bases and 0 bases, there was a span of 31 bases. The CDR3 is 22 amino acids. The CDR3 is CASSPRGTLGNRILATNEKLFF. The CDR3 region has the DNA TGCGCCAGCAGCCCGAGGGGGACATTGGGGAACAGGATACTTGCAACTAATGAAAAACTGTTTTTT.

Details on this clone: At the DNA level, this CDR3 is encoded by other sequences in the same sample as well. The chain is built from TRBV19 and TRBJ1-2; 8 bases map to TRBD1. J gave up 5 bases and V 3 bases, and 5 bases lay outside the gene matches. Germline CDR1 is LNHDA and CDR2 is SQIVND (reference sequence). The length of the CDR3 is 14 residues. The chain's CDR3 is CASSITGGGYGYTF. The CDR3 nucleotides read TGTGCCAGTAGTATTACAGGGGGAGGATATGGCTACACCTTC.

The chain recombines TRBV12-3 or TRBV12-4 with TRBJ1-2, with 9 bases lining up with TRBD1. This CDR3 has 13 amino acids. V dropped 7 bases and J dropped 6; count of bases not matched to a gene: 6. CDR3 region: CASTGQGGDGYTF. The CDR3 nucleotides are TGTGCCAGCACGGGACAGGGCGGGGATGGCTACACCTTC.

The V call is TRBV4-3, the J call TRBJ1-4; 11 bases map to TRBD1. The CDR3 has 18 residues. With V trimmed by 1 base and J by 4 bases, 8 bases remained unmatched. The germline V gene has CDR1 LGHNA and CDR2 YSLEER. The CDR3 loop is CASSQGGQGGAINEKLFF. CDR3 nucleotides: TGCGCCAGCAGCCAAGGGGGACAGGGGGGCGCGATTAATGAAAAACTGTTTTTT.

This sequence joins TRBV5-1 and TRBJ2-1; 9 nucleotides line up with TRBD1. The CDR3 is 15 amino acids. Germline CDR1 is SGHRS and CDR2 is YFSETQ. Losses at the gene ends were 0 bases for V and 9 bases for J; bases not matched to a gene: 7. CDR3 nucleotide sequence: TGCGCCAGCAGCTTGGGCGGGACAGGGTATGGTGAGCAGTTCTTC. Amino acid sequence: CASSLGGTGYGEQFF.

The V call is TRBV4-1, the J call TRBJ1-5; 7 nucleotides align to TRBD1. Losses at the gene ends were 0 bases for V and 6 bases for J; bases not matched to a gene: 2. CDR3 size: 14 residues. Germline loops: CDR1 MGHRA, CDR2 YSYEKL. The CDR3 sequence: CASSQEQGFQPQHF. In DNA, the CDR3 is TGCGCCAGCAGCCAAGAACAGGGGTTTCAGCCCCAGCATTTT.

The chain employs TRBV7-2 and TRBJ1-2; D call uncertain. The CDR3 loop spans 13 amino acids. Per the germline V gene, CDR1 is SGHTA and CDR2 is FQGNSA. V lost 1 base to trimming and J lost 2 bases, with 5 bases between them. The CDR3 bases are TGTGCCAGCAGCTTAGGGGCCAACTATGGCTACACCTTC. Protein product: CASSLGANYGYTF. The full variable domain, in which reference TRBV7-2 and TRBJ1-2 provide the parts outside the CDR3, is GAGVSQSPSNKVTEKGKDVELRCDPISGHTALYWYRQSLGQGLEFLIYFQGNSAPDKSGLPSDRFSAERTGGSVSTLTIQRTQQEDSAVYLCASSLGANYGYTFGSGTRLTVV.

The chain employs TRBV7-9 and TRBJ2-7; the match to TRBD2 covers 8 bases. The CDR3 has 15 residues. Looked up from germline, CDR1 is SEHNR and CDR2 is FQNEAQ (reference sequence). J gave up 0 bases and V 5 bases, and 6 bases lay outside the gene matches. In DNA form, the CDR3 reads TGTGCCAGCAGCCTTAGCGGGGCTAGCTCCTACGAGCAGTACTTC. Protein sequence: CASSLSGASSYEQYF.

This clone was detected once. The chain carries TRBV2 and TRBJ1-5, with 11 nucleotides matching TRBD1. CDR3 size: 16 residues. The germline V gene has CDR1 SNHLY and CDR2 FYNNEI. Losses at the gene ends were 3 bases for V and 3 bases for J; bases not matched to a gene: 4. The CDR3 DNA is TGTGCCAGCAGTGATTGGACAGGGGGCCTCAATCAGCCCCAGCATTTT. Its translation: CASSDWTGGLNQPQHF.

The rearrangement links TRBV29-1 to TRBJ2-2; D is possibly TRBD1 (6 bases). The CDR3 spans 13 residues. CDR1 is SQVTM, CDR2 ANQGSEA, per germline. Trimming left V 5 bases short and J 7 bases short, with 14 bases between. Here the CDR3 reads CSVSGHGGGELFF. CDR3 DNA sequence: TGCAGCGTTTCGGGACACGGCGGCGGGGAGCTGTTTTTT.

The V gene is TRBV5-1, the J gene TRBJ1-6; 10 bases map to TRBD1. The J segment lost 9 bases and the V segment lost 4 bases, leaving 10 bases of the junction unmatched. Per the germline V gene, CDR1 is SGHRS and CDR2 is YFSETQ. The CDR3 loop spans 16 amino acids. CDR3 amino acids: CASSLEPGQGLSPLHF. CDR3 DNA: TGCGCCAGCAGCCTCGAACCGGGACAGGGGCTTTCACCCCTCCACTTT.